The 27 T cell receptor beta chains in this list originate from one sample, sequenced in a study of memory CD4+ T cells and cytomegalovirus serostatus. Assay used: immunoSEQ multiplex PCR; TCRdb lists only in-frame clones, some missing. The repertoire holds about 53,000 clones, roughly 78% seen once, with roughly 0.84% in the top ten. The sort gate was single viable CD3+CD4+CD8-CD45RO+ cells for memory CD4+ T cells. The source material was memory CD4+ T cells from blood. All receptors come from an adult in good health and CMV-seronegative.

This chain joins TRBV6-6 and TRBJ1-5; 11 bases fit TRBD1. Germline V CDR1 and CDR2: MNHNY, SVGAGI (reference sequence). Germline trimming cut 6 bases from V and 4 bases from J; bases unmatched to any gene: 5. This CDR3 region has 15 residues. CDR3 region: CASSVGTGGNQPQHF. CDR3 DNA sequence: TGTGCCAGCAGCGTAGGGACAGGGGGTAATCAGCCCCAGCATTTT.

The V and J genes are TRBV6-5 and TRBJ2-7; 11 bases are shared with TRBD1. Germline CDR1 is MNHEY and CDR2 is SVGAGI. With V trimmed by 5 bases and J by 3 bases, 0 bases remained unmatched. The CDR3 spans 13 residues. The CDR3 bases are TGTGCCAGCAGTGGGACAGGGGGCTACGAGCAGTACTTC. Protein product: CASSGTGGYEQYF.

This clone occurred a few times. The V call is TRBV19, the J call TRBJ1-6; TRBD1 agrees at 10 bases. CDR1 LNHDA and CDR2 SQIVND come from the germline V gene (reference sequence). The V and J ends lost 5 bases and 9 bases, in that order; junction bases with no gene match: 10. The CDR3 covers 16 residues. CDR3 amino acids: CASSLTTGTGASPLHF. As DNA, the CDR3 is TGTGCCAGTAGTCTCACGACCGGGACAGGGGCTTCACCCCTCCACTTT.

The chain is built from TRBV7-4 and TRBJ2-7; 10 nucleotides agree with TRBD1. The CDR3 runs to 17 residues. Germline CDR1 SGHVT, CDR2 SQSDAQ. J was trimmed by 2 bases and V by 1 base; bases with no gene match: 8. The CDR3: CASSLGPTGGAPYEQYF. The CDR3 nucleotides are TGTGCCAGCAGCTTAGGCCCGACAGGGGGCGCCCCCTACGAGCAGTACTTC. Filled out from reference TRBV7-4 and TRBJ2-7, the complete variable domain reads GAGVSQSPRYKVAKRGRDVALRCDSISGHVTLYWYRQTLGQGSEVLTYSQSDAQRDKSGRPSGRFSAERPERSVSTLKIQRTEQGDSAVYLCASSLGPTGGAPYEQYFGPGTRLTVT.

The J gene is TRBJ2-1, the V gene TRBV7-8, with 7 bases identical to TRBD1. The germline gives CDR1 SGHVS, CDR2 FQNEAQ. The CDR3 sequence is 20 residues long. The V segment lost 2 bases and the J segment 0 bases; nucleotides outside the gene matches: 16. CDR3 DNA: TGTGCCAGCAGCTTACCCTCTCCGGGACAGCCAATGAGCTCCTACAATGAGCAGTTCTTC. Encoded protein: CASSLPSPGQPMSSYNEQFF.

The chain employs TRBV28 and TRBJ1-1, with a weak D call TRBD1 (6 bases). The length of the CDR3 is 16 residues. Germline loops: CDR1 MDHEN, CDR2 SYDVKM. V was cut by 8 bases and J by 3 bases, with 22 bases left in between. CDR3 nucleotide sequence: TGTGCCAGCCCCCCAAACGGGCGGGGGGCAGACACTGAAGCTTTCTTT. Translation gives CASPPNGRGADTEAFF.

This clone is a singleton in its sample. V is TRBV7-6 and J is TRBJ1-3; D perhaps matches TRBD1 (5 bases). The CDR3 covers 15 residues. Trimming shortened V by 4 bases and J by 2 bases, and 12 bases separated the two germline ends. Germline V gene data show CDR1 as SGHVS and CDR2 as FNYEAQ. Here the CDR3 reads CASSSPRGAGNTIYF. CDR3 DNA sequence: TGTGCCAGCAGCTCCCCTCGGGGGGCTGGAAACACCATATATTTT.

The chain joins TRBV5-5 to TRBJ1-1; weak D call: TRBD1 (5 bases). CDR1 SGHKS and CDR2 YYEKEE come from the germline V gene (reference sequence). The CDR3 has 14 amino acids. Trimming pared 4 bases from V and 4 bases from J, leaving 14 bases between. CDR3 DNA sequence: TGTGCCAGCAGCGCACTCCCTGGGGGCACTGAAGCTTTCTTT. Its translation: CASSALPGGTEAFF.

The chain couples TRBV5-6 to TRBJ2-1; either TRBD1 or TRBD2 may fit D (6 bases each). This CDR3 spans 15 amino acids. The V gene's germline CDR1 is SGHDT and CDR2 YYEEEE. Trimming pared 3 bases from V and 0 bases from J, leaving 10 bases between. CDR3 protein: CASSWGAYSYNEQFF. DNA of the CDR3: TGTGCCAGCAGCTGGGGGGCCTACTCCTACAATGAGCAGTTCTTC.

CDR3 amino acids: CASSLRQNTEAFF. The CDR3, as DNA: TGTGCCAGCAGCTTACGGCAGAACACTGAAGCTTTCTTT. The chain couples TRBV7-2 to TRBJ1-1; D gene uncertain. Germline V gives CDR1 SGHTA, CDR2 FQGNSA. CDR3 length: 13 amino acids. V was pared by 2 bases and J by 1 base, with 5 bases between.

V gene TRBV7-9 combines with J gene TRBJ1-4, with a weak D call TRBD1 (5 bases). The germline V gene has CDR1 SEHNR and CDR2 FQNEAQ (reference sequence). The CDR3 loop spans 14 amino acids. V dropped 5 bases and J dropped 5 bases, with 12 bases sitting between them. The CDR3 region has the DNA TGTGCCAGCAGCAAGGGACGGGAAAATGAAAAACTGTTTTTT. Protein product: CASSKGRENEKLFF.

The rearrangement joins TRBV5-4 to TRBJ1-3, with D possibly TRBD1 on 5 matching bases. CDR1 is SGHNT and CDR2 is YYREEE in the germline V gene (reference sequence). Deletions cut 0 bases from V and 0 bases from J, with 7 bases between. The CDR3 loop spans 15 amino acids. CDR3 in amino acids: CASSLAGGSGNTIYF. The CDR3 region has the DNA TGTGCCAGCAGCTTGGCCGGGGGCTCTGGAAACACCATATATTTT.

This sequence joins TRBV29-1 and TRBJ1-6; D is undetermined. This CDR3 comprises 11 residues. Between the trimmed V and J ends, which lost 1 base and 8 bases, there was a span of 3 bases. CDR1 and CDR2 (germline): SQVTM, ANQGSEA. The CDR3 sequence is CSVEVDSPLHF. CDR3 coding DNA: TGCAGCGTTGAAGTTGATTCACCCCTCCACTTT.

The chain carries TRBV4-1 and TRBJ2-5; 11 nucleotides line up with TRBD1. CDR3 length: 15 amino acids. CDR1 MGHRA and CDR2 YSYEKL come from the germline V gene. V gave up 4 bases and J gave up 5 bases; unmatched junction bases: 6. The CDR3 bases are TGCGCCAGCAGCCTCGGGACAGGGGGGATGGAGACCCAGTACTTC. It encodes CASSLGTGGMETQYF.

This clone was seen only once. The rearrangement joins TRBV7-9 to TRBJ2-6; D perhaps matches TRBD2 (6 bases). Trimming took off 11 bases at V and 0 bases at J, with 11 bases between the two ends. The CDR3 contains 14 residues. Germline V CDR1 and CDR2: SEHNR, FQNEAQ (reference sequence). CDR3 DNA: TGTGCCCCGGGGGAGTTCTCTGGGGCCAACGTCCTGACTTTC. Residues: CAPGEFSGANVLTF.

The chain links TRBV30 to TRBJ1-1; tentatively, D is TRBD1 (5 bases). CDR1 and CDR2 (germline): GTSNPN, SVGIG (reference sequence). V was pared by 2 bases and J by 6 bases, with 10 bases between. The CDR3 spans 12 residues. CDR3 nucleotide sequence: TGTGCCTGGAGTCCCAGGGTGGCTGAAGCTTTCTTT. Its protein is CAWSPRVAEAFF.

The CDR3 bases are TGTGCCAGCAGCCCCACAGTACCTAACACTGAAGCTTTCTTT. This gives the protein CASSPTVPNTEAFF. The chain joins TRBV7-2 to TRBJ1-1; D gene unclear. V lost 5 bases to trimming and J lost 2 bases, with 12 bases between them. Germline V gene lookup returns CDR1 SGHTA and CDR2 FQGNSA. This CDR3 has 14 amino acids.

The rearrangement joins TRBV10-3 to TRBJ1-5; 7 bases map to TRBD1. V lost 4 bases to trimming and J lost 4 bases; unmatched junction nucleotides: 4. Germline assignment: CDR1 ENHRY and CDR2 SYGVKD. The CDR3 contains 14 residues. The CDR3 sequence is CAISVDRQNQPQHF. The CDR3 nucleotides read TGTGCCATCAGTGTGGACAGGCAGAATCAGCCCCAGCATTTT.

The chain joins TRBV7-9 to TRBJ2-7; no clear D gene. The CDR3 sequence is 11 residues long. The V end was cut by 2 bases, the J end by 1 base, with 0 bases between. Germline V CDR1 and CDR2: SEHNR, FQNEAQ (reference sequence). CDR3 sequence reads: CASSLSYEQYF. The CDR3 DNA reads TGTGCCAGCAGCTTATCCTACGAGCAGTACTTC. The full variable domain, with the rest looked up from reference TRBV7-9 and TRBJ2-7, is DTGVSQNPRHKITKRGQNVTFRCDPISEHNRLYWYRQTLGQGPEFLTYFQNEAQLEKSRLLSDRFSAERPKGSFSTLEIQRTEQGDSAMYLCASSLSYEQYFGPGTRLTVT.

V and J are TRBV7-2 and TRBJ2-2; 7 bases align to TRBD1. V dropped 3 bases and J dropped 6; count of bases not matched to a gene: 7. The CDR3 consists of 15 residues. Germline lookup yields CDR1 SGHTA and CDR2 FQGNSA. The CDR3 is CASSFRGDRAGELFF. CDR3 DNA sequence: TGTGCCAGCAGCTTCAGAGGAGACAGGGCCGGGGAGCTGTTTTTT.

DNA of the CDR3: TGTGCCAGCAGCTTGGGCGAATCCTACAATGAGCAGTTCTTC. This codes for CASSLGESYNEQFF. The chain links TRBV5-8 to TRBJ2-1; no definite D call. Trimming stripped 0 bases from V and 1 base from J, with 5 bases between. Per germline, CDR1 SGHTS and CDR2 YDEGEE. The CDR3 length is 14 residues.

The CDR3 region is CASSLARLAGDKETQYF. CDR3 in DNA: TGCGCCAGCAGCTTGGCCCGACTAGCGGGGGACAAAGAGACCCAGTACTTC. J is TRBJ2-5 and V is TRBV5-1, with 12 bases matching TRBD2. V was pared by 0 bases and J by 3 bases, with 6 bases of the junction left unmatched. Germline loops: CDR1 SGHRS, CDR2 YFSETQ. This CDR3 comprises 17 residues. The entire variable domain, with the rest obtained from reference TRBV5-1 and TRBJ2-5, is as follows: KAGVTQTPRYLIKTRGQQVTLSCSPISGHRSVSWYQQTPGQGLQFLFEYFSETQRNKGNFPGRFSGRQFSNSRSEMNVSTLELGDSALYLCASSLARLAGDKETQYFGPGTRLLVL.

On this clone: The junction shows a germline mismatch at one end, possibly a read error. This chain connects TRBV6-1 to TRBJ2-2, with D possibly called TRBD1 or TRBD2 (6 bases each). The CDR3 contains 9 residues. The V gene's germline CDR1 is MNHNS and CDR2 SASEGT. The CDR3 here is CASEGGLFF. In DNA, the CDR3 is TGTGCCAGCGAGGGGGGGCTGTTTTTT.

The chain links TRBV19 to TRBJ2-2, with D uncertain. Germline V gene data show CDR1 as LNHDA and CDR2 as SQIVND (reference sequence). The CDR3 spans 18 residues. Trimming removed 3 bases from V and 5 bases from J, with 22 bases in between. The CDR3 sequence is CASSIPRTVSVKTGELFF. CDR3 DNA: TGTGCCAGTAGTATTCCTCGGACGGTATCCGTGAAGACCGGGGAGCTGTTTTTT.

This clone was counted a few times. This chain uses TRBV7-8 with TRBJ1-4; no reliable D call. The V gene's germline CDR1 is SGHVS and CDR2 FQNEAQ. V lost 5 bases, J lost 6 bases, and 16 bases lay in between. The CDR3 has 15 residues. The CDR3 loop reads CASSHPLWSDEKLFF. The CDR3, as DNA: TGTGCCAGCAGCCATCCCCTATGGAGCGATGAAAAACTGTTTTTT.

This clone has just a few counts. The V gene is TRBV30, the J gene TRBJ1-5, with D possibly TRBD1 on 5 matching bases. The V gene lost 5 bases and the J gene lost 8 bases, with 16 bases spanning the gap. This CDR3 region has 13 residues. Germline V gene sequence: CDR1 GTSNPN, CDR2 SVGIG (reference sequence). The CDR3 sequence: CAWELRRGEPQHF. For the CDR3, the DNA is TGTGCCTGGGAACTCCGAAGGGGTGAGCCCCAGCATTTT.

The V call is TRBV10-3, the J call TRBJ1-1; D is possibly TRBD1 (5 bases). The germline V gene has CDR1 ENHRY and CDR2 SYGVKD. Between the trimmed V and J ends, which lost 10 bases and 0 bases, there was a span of 12 bases. This CDR3 has 13 residues. The CDR3 DNA follows: TGTGCCACCGGGGACTCCATGAACACTGAAGCTTTCTTT. Translation: CATGDSMNTEAFF.